This TCR beta chain was retrieved from a study of low-dose radiotherapy and immunotherapy resistance in tumors. For the study at large: Treatment consisted of nivolumab 240 mg every two weeks and ipilimumab 1 mg/kg every six weeks, given intravenously to patients.

This clonotype appeared many times. Looked up from germline, CDR1 is DFQATT and CDR2 is SNEGSKA (reference sequence). This CDR3 spans 14 amino acids. V lost 5 bases to trimming and J lost 0 bases, with 11 bases between them. cDNA synthesis used a TRAV/TRBV-specific primer set for both chains. TCR amplification used around 20 PCR cycles, a constant-region primer and a V-primer adapter. TCRdb redid the calling of the reads with MiXCR, one entry per CDR3 protein. The data hold tens of thousands of distinct CDR3 sequences, with more than 8.5% observed a single time. The time point denotes: before trial treatment.

The sample consisted of PBMCs, taken before treatment. The TCR was taken from a male donor with prostate cancer. This chain links TRBV20-1 with TRBJ2-1; D not certain. The CDR3 DNA reads TGCAGTGCTCCCGACTGGAGCTCCTACAATGAGCAGTTCTTC. Protein: CSAPDWSSYNEQFF.